The clone carrying this T cell receptor beta chain was found many times. From RNA, the CDR3 regions of TCR beta chains were amplified and sequenced. Amplification began with first-round RT-PCR using HTBI primers, then second-round multiplex PCR was performed. One entry per CDR3 protein, called by TCRdb with MiXCR from the multiplex PCR reads. The table shows 200,000 to 250,000 distinct CDR3 sequences, with roughly a fifth occurring only once. The sample is drawn from a study of Graves' ophthalmopathy and Graves' hyperthyroidism. Each diagnosis was determined on the basis of clinical symptoms, serum thyroxine, TRAb, thyroid ultrasound and orbital computed tomography. This CDR3 contains 14 residues. Germline assignment: CDR1 SGHTA and CDR2 FQGNSA. Trimming took off 1 base at V and 14 bases at J, with 20 bases between the two ends.

The rearrangement links TRBV7-2 to TRBJ1-2; a weak D match, TRBD1 (5 bases). The receptor was isolated from a woman between 50 and 59 years old with Graves' ophthalmopathy. The sample consisted of peripheral blood. CDR3 protein: CASSLGGDAKGRTF. DNA of the CDR3: TGTGCCAGCAGCTTAGGGGGGGACGCCAAAGGGAGGACCTTC.